This entry is about one T cell receptor beta chain. Its antigen is not identified. The data originate from a study of blood T cells in healthy people across ages. Findings and caveats of the study: Relative to aged donors, long-lived donors carried more naive CD4+ cells and displayed higher diversity.

For every donor, a draw yielded 7.5 to 10 milliliters of peripheral blood. Primers used in a second PCR of roughly 6 to 11 cycles were a sample-barcoded 5' primer and a J-beta primer mix. TCRdb re-derived calls from the 5' RACE reads in MiXCR, one entry per CDR3 protein. This sample has around 1,000,000 distinct CDR3 sequences, with around 27% found just once. Another study also made use of these data, one on T cells of mothers and their children. From that paper: The effect of thymic selection on TCR recombination output is similar between related and unrelated pairs. Across the analysis, no persistent microchimeric T cell clones were detected.

Sequenced input: blood. This clonotype originated in a girl aged 2 to 9 in good health.

CDR3 amino acids: CARTRGRNTEAFF. In DNA, the CDR3 is TGTGCCAGAACCAGGGGACGGAATACTGAAGCTTTCTTT. The rearrangement uses TRBV2 and TRBJ1-1; D perhaps matches TRBD1 (6 bases). Per the germline V gene, CDR1 is SNHLY and CDR2 is FYNNEI. The CDR3 has 13 residues. V lost 9 bases to trimming and J lost 5 bases, with 16 bases between them.